This TCR beta chain originates from a study of vaccination effects on CD4 cells after COVID-19. Pools of viral peptides were used by the ViraFEST assay to expand antigen-specific CD4+ T cells ahead of sequencing. A roughly ten-day culture period preceded the isolation of CD4+ T cells. In its sample, this clone was seen once. As yet, its antigen is unknown. The protocol was immunoSEQ multiplex PCR, while the TCRdb copy is restricted to in-frame clones and leaves out a portion. The sample includes some 79,000 clones, about 74% seen only once; the top ten take approximately 1.5%. Trimming stripped 3 bases from V and 8 bases from J, with 5 bases between. This CDR3 has 11 amino acids. CDR1 SGHTA and CDR2 FQGNSA come from the germline V gene.

The sequenced sample was CD4+ T cells from PBMCs cultured with HCoV-229E spike peptides, obtained before COVID-19 vaccination. The chain combines TRBV7-2 with TRBJ2-1; D is uncertain. The receptor was derived from a human donor who received a COVID-19 vaccine. In DNA form, the CDR3 reads TGTGCCAGCAGCTTCAAAGATGAGCAGTTCTTC. Its translation: CASSFKDEQFF.